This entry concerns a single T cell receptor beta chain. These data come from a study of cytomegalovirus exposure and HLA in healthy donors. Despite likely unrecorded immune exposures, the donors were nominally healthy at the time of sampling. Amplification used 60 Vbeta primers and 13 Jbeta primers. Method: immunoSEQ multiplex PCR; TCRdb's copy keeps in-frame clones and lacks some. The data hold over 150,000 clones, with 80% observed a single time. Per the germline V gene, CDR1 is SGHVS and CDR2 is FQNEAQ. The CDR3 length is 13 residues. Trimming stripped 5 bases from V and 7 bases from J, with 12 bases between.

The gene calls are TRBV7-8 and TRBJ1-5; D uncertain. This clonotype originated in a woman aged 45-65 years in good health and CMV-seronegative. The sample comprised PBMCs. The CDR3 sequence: CASSLSLVQPQHF. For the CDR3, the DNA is TGTGCCAGCAGCCTATCATTAGTCCAGCCCCAGCATTTT.